The 16 T cell receptor beta chains listed next were all sequenced from one sample in a study of blood T cell repertoires in COVID-19. Assay used: immunoSEQ multiplex PCR; TCRdb lists only in-frame clones, some missing. The data hold just over 70,000 clones, with approximately 89% observed a single time. The source material was peripheral blood. Receptors originate from a human donor in a cohort sampled during active COVID-19.

The chain joins TRBV9 to TRBJ1-1, with D possibly TRBD1 on 5 matching bases. Germline lookup yields CDR1 SGDLS and CDR2 YYNGEE. V was trimmed by 4 bases and J by 1 base, leaving 17 bases between them. The CDR3 is 16 amino acids. The CDR3 DNA sequence: TGTGCCAGCAGCCCCCGGGGGGAGAGGGGGAACACTGAAGCTTTCTTT. Protein sequence: CASSPRGERGNTEAFF.

The chain combines TRBV29-1 with TRBJ2-6; D is perhaps TRBD1 (5 bases). CDR1 is SQVTM and CDR2 is ANQGSEA in the germline V gene. Between the trimmed V and J ends, which lost 4 bases and 1 base, there was a span of 14 bases. This CDR3 has 16 amino acids. DNA of the CDR3: TGCAGCGTTGTCGGCAGGGTAGGGTCTGGGGCCAACGTCCTGACTTTC. It encodes CSVVGRVGSGANVLTF. Drawing the rest from reference TRBV29-1 and TRBJ2-6, the complete variable domain is SAVISQKPSRDICQRGTSLTIQCQVDSQVTMMFWYRQQPGQSLTLIATANQGSEATYESGFVIDKFPISRPNLTFSTLTVSNMSPEDSSIYLCSVVGRVGSGANVLTFGAGSRLTVL.

The rearrangement joins TRBV3-1 (or the pseudogene TRBV3-2) to TRBJ1-2, with D possibly being TRBD1 (6 bases). Germline CDR1 and CDR2: LGHDT and YNNKEL (reference sequence). V lost 0 bases and J 7 bases, leaving 12 bases between the germline ends. This CDR3 comprises 14 residues. The CDR3 sequence: CASSQDRGSSGYTF. The CDR3 DNA follows: TGTGCCAGCAGCCAAGATAGGGGGAGCAGTGGCTACACCTTC.

CDR3 region: CASLDRANYGYTF. The DNA of the CDR3 is TGTGCCAGCCTCGACAGAGCTAACTATGGCTACACCTTC. This chain uses TRBV6-5 with TRBJ1-2, with D possibly matching TRBD1 (5 bases). The ends were cut back, 8 bases at V and 0 bases at J, with 10 bases in the middle. This CDR3 is built from 13 residues. Germline assignment: CDR1 MNHEY and CDR2 SVGAGI.

The V and J genes are TRBV2 and TRBJ1-2, with D uncertain. Per the germline V gene, CDR1 is SNHLY and CDR2 is FYNNEI. This CDR3 has 11 residues. Trimming took off 6 bases at V and 2 bases at J, with 4 bases between the two ends. CDR3 protein: CASRSNYGYTF. DNA for the CDR3: TGTGCCAGCAGGTCAAACTATGGCTACACCTTC.

The genes are TRBV10-2 and TRBJ1-1; D unclear. The V end lost 4 bases, the J end lost 0 bases, and 6 bases lay between the germline ends. The CDR3 loop spans 13 amino acids. Germline CDR1 reads WSHSY; CDR2 reads SAAADI. The CDR3 region has the DNA TGCGCCAGCAGTGGCGACTTGAACACTGAAGCTTTCTTT. Protein product: CASSGDLNTEAFF.

V usage is TRBV14 and J usage is TRBJ2-2; tentative D call: TRBD2 (5 bases). V was cut by 3 bases and J by 3 bases, with 11 bases left in between. The V gene's germline CDR1 is SGHDN and CDR2 FVKESK. This CDR3 contains 15 residues. CDR3 in amino acids: CASSQSSGYTGELFF. Here the CDR3 DNA reads TGTGCCAGCAGCCAGTCAAGCGGATACACCGGGGAGCTGTTTTTT.

The CDR3, as DNA: TGTGCCAGCAGCTCGCGGGACGGGACGCTCACTGAAGCTTTCTTT. Encoded protein: CASSSRDGTLTEAFF. The chain combines TRBV5-6 with TRBJ1-1, with D maybe TRBD1 (5 bases). V was pared by 3 bases and J by 4 bases, with 16 bases between. CDR1 SGHDT and CDR2 YYEEEE come from the germline V gene. There are 15 residues in the CDR3.

The V gene is TRBV30, the J gene TRBJ1-5; D is possibly TRBD1 (5 bases). Germline V gene data show CDR1 as GTSNPN and CDR2 as SVGIG (reference sequence). V was cut by 1 base and J by 1 base, with 8 bases left in between. CDR3 length equals 14 residues. In DNA, the CDR3 is TGTGCCTGGAGTGGGGGGGGAAGCAATCAGCCCCAGCATTTT. The encoded protein is CAWSGGGSNQPQHF.

This clone is a singleton in its sample. The rearrangement links TRBV12-3 or TRBV12-4 to TRBJ1-1; no reliable D call. The CDR3 sequence is 13 residues long. The V end lost 4 bases, the J end lost 0 bases, and 6 bases lay between the germline ends. This CDR3 is CASSYSLNTEAFF. The CDR3 nucleotides read TGTGCCAGCAGTTACAGTCTGAACACTGAAGCTTTCTTT.

V and J are TRBV24-1 and TRBJ2-1, with 7 bases identical to TRBD2. Germline CDR1 is KGHDR and CDR2 is SFDVKD. With V trimmed by 2 bases and J by 5 bases, 14 bases remained unmatched. The CDR3 is 18 residues long. CDR3 in DNA: TGTGCCACCAGTGATTCTCAATGGCGTCTAGCGGAAAACAATGAGCAGTTCTTC. This gives the protein CATSDSQWRLAENNEQFF.

CDR3 DNA sequence: TGTGCCAGCAGCTTAGGTCGTGGGAGACTTAACTATGGCTACACCTTC. Its translation: CASSLGRGRLNYGYTF. The chain combines TRBV11-2 with TRBJ1-2; D uncertain. The germline CDR1 and CDR2 sequences are SGHAT and FQNNGV. V shed 1 base and J shed 1 base, with 13 bases lying between them. This CDR3 comprises 16 residues.

The chain recombines TRBV11-2 with TRBJ2-7; TRBD1 matches 8 bases. Germline CDR1 SGHAT, CDR2 FQNNGV. The CDR3 runs 15 residues. Trimming at V came to 5 bases and at J to 3 bases, leaving 9 bases not matched to a gene. The CDR3 region is CASSRIRDRIYEQYF. The CDR3 coding sequence is TGTGCCAGCAGCAGAATTCGGGACAGGATCTACGAGCAGTACTTC. Drawing the rest from reference TRBV11-2 and TRBJ2-7, the complete variable domain is EAGVAQSPRYKIIEKRQSVAFWCNPISGHATLYWYQQILGQGPKLLIQFQNNGVVDDSQLPKDRFSAERLKGVDSTLKIQPAKLEDSAVYLCASSRIRDRIYEQYFGPGTRLTVT.

This clone was seen a single time. V is TRBV4-3 and J is TRBJ2-5; no clear D. The germline CDR1 and CDR2 sequences are LGHNA and YSLEER. Trimming stripped 4 bases from V and 5 bases from J, with 8 bases between. The CDR3 covers 12 residues. The CDR3 is CASSLEWETQYF. The CDR3 nucleotides are TGCGCCAGCAGCCTTGAGTGGGAGACCCAGTACTTC.

The chain carries TRBV7-9 and TRBJ1-2; TRBD1 aligns across 10 bases. Trimming removed 5 bases from V and 3 bases from J; junction bases left unmatched: 9. Germline V gene lookup returns CDR1 SEHNR and CDR2 FQNEAQ (reference sequence). This CDR3 contains 16 residues. The CDR3 DNA is TGTGCCAGCAGCCTCCCGGGGGGGACAGGGGACTATGGCTACACCTTC. Its translation: CASSLPGGTGDYGYTF.

There are a few counts of this clone. This rearrangement joins TRBV2 to TRBJ2-7; a possible D gene is TRBD1 (5 bases). V lost 0 bases and J lost 7, with 16 bases in between. Per germline, CDR1 SNHLY and CDR2 FYNNEI. This CDR3 region has 15 residues. The CDR3 DNA follows: TGTGCCAGCAGTGAAGCCAGAAGGGGCGACTGGGAGCAGTACTTC. Its protein is CASSEARRGDWEQYF.